This T cell receptor (beta chain) was sequenced for a study of shared clonotypes between healthy human individuals. Notes on the study in general: Only a few donors were included, so the genetic and exposure-history diversity represented was limited.

Profiled with immunoSEQ multiplex PCR; TCRdb holds only in-frame clones, not every one. Among around 2,000,000 clones listed, 85% to 95% were seen once. Selected positively for CCR7 and CD45RO-negative, naive CD8 cells excluded terminally differentiated effector memory CD45RA+ cells. The donors were all Caucasian adults (living in Nashville, Tennessee). This clone has a single count. Its antigen is unidentified. Trimming cost V 0 bases and J 3 bases; bases outside gene matches: 9. Germline V gene lookup returns CDR1 SGDLS and CDR2 YYNGEE. The CDR3 covers 17 residues. This sequence was found in a man younger than 35 in good health. Some clones in this sample may be carry-over from other donors' samples. Sequenced sample: naive CD8+ T cells from PBMCs. The V and J genes are TRBV9 and TRBJ2-1; TRBD2 aligns across 7 bases. The CDR3 coding sequence is TGTGCCAGCAGCGTAGGTTTCGGGCTAGCGGTCTACAATGAGCAGTTCTTC. Translation: CASSVGFGLAVYNEQFF.